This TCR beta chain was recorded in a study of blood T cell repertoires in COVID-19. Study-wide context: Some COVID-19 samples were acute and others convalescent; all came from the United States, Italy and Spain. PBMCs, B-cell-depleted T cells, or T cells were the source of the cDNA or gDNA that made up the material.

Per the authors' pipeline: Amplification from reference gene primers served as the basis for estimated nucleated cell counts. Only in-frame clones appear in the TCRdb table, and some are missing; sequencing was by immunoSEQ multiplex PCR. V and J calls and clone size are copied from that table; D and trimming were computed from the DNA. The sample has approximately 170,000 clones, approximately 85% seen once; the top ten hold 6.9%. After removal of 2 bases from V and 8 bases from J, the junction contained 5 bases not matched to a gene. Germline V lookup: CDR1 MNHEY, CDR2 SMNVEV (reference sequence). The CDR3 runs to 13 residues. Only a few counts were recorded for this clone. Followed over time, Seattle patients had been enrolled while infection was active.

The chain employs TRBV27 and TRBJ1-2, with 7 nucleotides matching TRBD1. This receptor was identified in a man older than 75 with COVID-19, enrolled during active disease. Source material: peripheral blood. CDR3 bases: TGTGCCAGCAGTTTAAGGGGGCTGGTAGGCTACACCTTC. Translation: CASSLRGLVGYTF.